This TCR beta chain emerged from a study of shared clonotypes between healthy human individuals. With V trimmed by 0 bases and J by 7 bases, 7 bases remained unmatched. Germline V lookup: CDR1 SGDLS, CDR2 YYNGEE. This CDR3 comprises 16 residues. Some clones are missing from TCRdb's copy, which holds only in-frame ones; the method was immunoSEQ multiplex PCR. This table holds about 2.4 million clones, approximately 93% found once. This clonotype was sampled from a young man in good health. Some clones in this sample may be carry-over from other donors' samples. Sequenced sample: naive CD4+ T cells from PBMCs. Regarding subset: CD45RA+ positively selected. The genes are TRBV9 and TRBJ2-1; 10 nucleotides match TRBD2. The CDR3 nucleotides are TGTGCCAGCAGCGTAGAGCTAGCGGGAGTATGGAATGAGCAGTTCTTC. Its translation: CASSVELAGVWNEQFF.